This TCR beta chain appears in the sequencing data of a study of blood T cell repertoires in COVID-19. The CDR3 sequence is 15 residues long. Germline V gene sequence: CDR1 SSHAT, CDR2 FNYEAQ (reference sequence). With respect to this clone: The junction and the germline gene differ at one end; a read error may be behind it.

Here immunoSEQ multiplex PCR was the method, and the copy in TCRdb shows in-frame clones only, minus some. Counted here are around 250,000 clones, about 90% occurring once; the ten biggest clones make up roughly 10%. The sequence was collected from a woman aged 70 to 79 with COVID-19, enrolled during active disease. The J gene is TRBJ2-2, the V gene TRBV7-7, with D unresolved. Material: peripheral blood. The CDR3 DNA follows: TGTGCTAGCAGTGATAGTGCCTCGAACACCGGGGAGCTGTTTTTT. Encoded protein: CASSDSASNTGELFF.